These 19 T cell receptor beta chains were all obtained from the same sample, sequenced in a study of blood T cell repertoires in COVID-19. Some clones are missing from TCRdb's copy, which holds only in-frame ones; the method was immunoSEQ multiplex PCR. The sample shows approximately 300,000 clones, 84% of them seen only once. Sequenced input: peripheral blood. Receptors were obtained from a person aged 65-85 years with COVID-19, enrolled during active disease.

The V and J genes are TRBV7-2 and TRBJ1-3, with 7 bases aligning to TRBD1. This CDR3 is 17 amino acids long. J was trimmed by 1 base and V by 1 base; bases with no gene match: 7. The V gene's germline CDR1 is SGHTA and CDR2 FQGNSA. The CDR3 here is CASSLVGDSGSGNTIYF. CDR3 DNA: TGTGCCAGCAGCTTAGTTGGGGACAGCGGTTCTGGAAACACCATATATTTT.

V and J are TRBV9 and TRBJ2-7; 12 nucleotides line up with TRBD2. The ends lost 4 bases at V and 4 bases at J; junction bases unmatched: 6. Germline CDR1 reads SGDLS; CDR2 reads YYNGEE. The CDR3 covers 15 residues. The CDR3 is CASSSGLAGPYEQYF. The CDR3 DNA sequence: TGTGCCAGCAGCAGTGGACTAGCGGGACCGTACGAGCAGTACTTC. The full variable domain, with the rest looked up from reference TRBV9 and TRBJ2-7, is DSGVTQTPKHLITATGQRVTLRCSPRSGDLSVYWYQQSLDQGLQFLIQYYNGEERAKGNILERFSAQQFPDLHSELNLSSLELGDSALYFCASSSGLAGPYEQYFGPGTRLTVT.

CDR3 nucleotides: TGCGCCAGCAGCTTAGGACAGAAAACAACTTTTGCAACTAATGAAAAACTGTTTTTT. Translating it yields CASSLGQKTTFATNEKLFF. V and J are TRBV5-1 and TRBJ1-4; D possibly corresponds to TRBD1 (6 bases). This CDR3 spans 19 amino acids. Germline lookup yields CDR1 SGHRS and CDR2 YFSETQ. V was pared by 2 bases and J by 0 bases, with 20 bases between. Full variable domain (outside the CDR3, taken from reference TRBV5-1 and TRBJ1-4): KAGVTQTPRYLIKTRGQQVTLSCSPISGHRSVSWYQQTPGQGLQFLFEYFSETQRNKGNFPGRFSGRQFSNSRSEMNVSTLELGDSALYLCASSLGQKTTFATNEKLFFGSGTQLSVL.

The chain is built from TRBV9 and TRBJ1-3; no reliable D call. Trimming stripped 0 bases from V and 0 bases from J, with 10 bases between. CDR1 is SGDLS, CDR2 YYNGEE, per germline. The CDR3 runs 16 residues. CDR3 in amino acids: CASSVGGGYSGNTIYF. CDR3 in DNA: TGTGCCAGCAGCGTAGGAGGCGGATACTCTGGAAACACCATATATTTT.

The chain recombines TRBV5-1 with TRBJ2-7, with D possibly being TRBD2 (6 bases). V was cut by 0 bases and J by 7 bases, with 17 bases left in between. Germline V lookup: CDR1 SGHRS, CDR2 YFSETQ. The CDR3 sequence is 15 residues long. CDR3 coding DNA: TGCGCCAGCAGCTTGGGGGAGCATCCCGCGGGGGAGCAGTACTTC. As protein: CASSLGEHPAGEQYF.

The genes are TRBV23-1 and TRBJ1-1, with D perhaps TRBD1 (6 bases). TRBV23-1 is noted as an ORF with a role that remains uncertain. Deletions cut 2 bases from V and 3 bases from J, with 28 bases between. This CDR3 comprises 20 residues. CDR3 DNA: TGCGCCAGCAGTCAAAGCCAGGATGGGGTCGTAGGGGACACACACACTGAAGCTTTCTTT. Its protein product is CASSQSQDGVVGDTHTEAFF.

The chain employs TRBV3-1 (or the pseudogene TRBV3-2) and TRBJ2-7, with 10 bases identical to TRBD1. The CDR3 is 14 amino acids. Germline V lookup: CDR1 LGHDT, CDR2 YNNKEL (reference sequence). V shed 7 bases, J shed 7 bases, and the junction held 10 bases outside the gene matches. CDR3 sequence (DNA): TGTGCCAGCACCAGACAGGGGGCGTTTGGGGAGCAGTACTTC. Translation gives CASTRQGAFGEQYF.

This clone has a handful of counts. This sequence joins TRBV23-1 and TRBJ1-1; D is uncertain. TRBV23-1 is reported as an ORF; its role is uncertain. V lost 2 bases, J lost 11 bases, and 24 bases lay in between. There are 16 residues in the CDR3. As DNA, the CDR3 is TGCGCCAGCAGTCAACCTGCGTGGAGTCCGAGTACTCCGGCTTTCTTT. Residues: CASSQPAWSPSTPAFF.

CDR3 sequence reads: CASSQEGGSQPQHF. DNA of the CDR3: TGTGCCAGCAGTCAGGAAGGGGGAAGTCAGCCCCAGCATTTT. The chain has TRBV2 and TRBJ1-5; possibly TRBD1 for D (6 bases). The CDR3 extends over 14 amino acids. Between the trimmed V and J ends, which lost 5 bases and 6 bases, there was a span of 14 bases. The germline gives CDR1 SNHLY, CDR2 FYNNEI.

V is TRBV20-1 and J is TRBJ1-5, with TRBD1 matching 8 bases. The V gene's germline CDR1 is DFQATT and CDR2 SNEGSKA (reference sequence). The CDR3 extends over 15 amino acids. The V segment lost 6 bases and the J segment 6 bases; nucleotides outside the gene matches: 13. CDR3 loop: CSASPPAGGIQPQHF. The DNA of the CDR3 is TGCAGTGCCAGTCCACCCGCAGGGGGCATTCAGCCCCAGCATTTT.

The J gene is TRBJ2-2, the V gene TRBV7-6, with a weak D call TRBD2 (6 bases). V was cut by 1 base and J by 5 bases, with 8 bases left in between. CDR3 size: 14 residues. Germline-derived CDR1 and CDR2 are SGHVS and FNYEAQ. CDR3 nucleotide sequence: TGTGCCAGCAGCTTAGTTGGGGGGACCGGGGAGCTGTTTTTT. Translated: CASSLVGGTGELFF.

This clone was picked up one time. This chain connects TRBV5-6 to TRBJ2-3; tentative D call: TRBD2 (6 bases). The CDR3 spans 17 residues. Germline V gene sequence: CDR1 SGHDT, CDR2 YYEEEE. The V gene lost 4 bases and the J gene lost 1 base, with 19 bases spanning the gap. Written as DNA, the CDR3 is TGTGCCAGCAGCGGAATTACTCTAGGAGGGGGCACAGATACGCAGTATTTT. It is translated as CASSGITLGGGTDTQYF.

The rearrangement joins TRBV5-1 to TRBJ2-2, with TRBD2 identical over 8 bases. The CDR3 totals 15 residues. V trimming: 4 bases; J trimming: 6 bases; junction bases outside the gene matches: 8. From germline, CDR1 is SGHRS and CDR2 YFSETQ. CDR3: CASSPAGGRPGELFF. In DNA, the CDR3 is TGCGCCAGCAGCCCTGCGGGGGGCCGTCCCGGGGAGCTGTTTTTT. Together with reference TRBV5-1 and TRBJ2-2, the CDR3 gives the full variable domain: KAGVTQTPRYLIKTRGQQVTLSCSPISGHRSVSWYQQTPGQGLQFLFEYFSETQRNKGNFPGRFSGRQFSNSRSEMNVSTLELGDSALYLCASSPAGGRPGELFFGEGSRLTVL.

The V call is TRBV7-2, the J call TRBJ1-3; TRBD1 aligns across 10 bases. Germline CDR1 reads SGHTA; CDR2 reads FQGNSA. J was trimmed by 4 bases and V by 1 base; bases with no gene match: 4. CDR3 length equals 16 residues. The CDR3 DNA is TGTGCCAGCAGCTTAGGTGGGACAGGGGTCGGAAACACCATATATTTT. Protein product: CASSLGGTGVGNTIYF.

The chain has TRBV6-2 or TRBV6-3 and TRBJ2-3; maybe TRBD1 (5 bases). Germline loops: CDR1 MNHEY, CDR2 SVGEGT. The CDR3 runs to 15 residues. V lost 2 bases and J 3 bases, leaving 12 bases between the germline ends. The CDR3 nucleotides are TGTGCCAGCAGTTACGGGCCACAGGATACAGATACGCAGTATTTT. It translates to CASSYGPQDTDTQYF.

V is TRBV7-9 and J is TRBJ2-4, with TRBD2 matching 8 bases. CDR3 size: 14 residues. V shed 7 bases and J 7 bases; nucleotides not matched to a gene: 9. Per the germline V gene, CDR1 is SEHNR and CDR2 is FQNEAQ (reference sequence). In DNA form, the CDR3 reads TGTGCCAGCATCGAAGCGGGGGCCCCGAACATTCAGTACTTC. Translated: CASIEAGAPNIQYF. The full variable domain, completed using reference TRBV7-9 and TRBJ2-4, is DTGVSQNPRHKITKRGQNVTFRCDPISEHNRLYWYRQTLGQGPEFLTYFQNEAQLEKSRLLSDRFSAERPKGSFSTLEIQRTEQGDSAMYLCASIEAGAPNIQYFGAGTRLSVL.

The chain carries TRBV19 and TRBJ1-2, with TRBD1 identical over 8 bases. This CDR3 spans 14 amino acids. CDR1 LNHDA and CDR2 SQIVND come from the germline V gene (reference sequence). After removal of 7 bases from V and 7 bases from J, the junction contained 11 bases not matched to a gene. CDR3 sequence (DNA): TGTGCCAGTACCGAAGGGCCAGGGGGCCTTGGCTACACCTTC. Protein sequence: CASTEGPGGLGYTF.

The rearrangement joins TRBV5-1 to TRBJ2-5; D perhaps matches TRBD1 (6 bases). Germline loops: CDR1 SGHRS, CDR2 YFSETQ. This CDR3 has 14 amino acids. V lost 0 bases and J 4 bases, leaving 10 bases between the germline ends. CDR3 sequence (DNA): TGCGCCAGCAGCTTGGTGGTAGGGGGAGAGACCCAGTACTTC. It is translated as CASSLVVGGETQYF.

The chain carries TRBV24-1 and TRBJ2-7, with 11 positions matching TRBD1. CDR1 and CDR2 from the germline V gene are KGHDR and SFDVKD. The CDR3 extends over 16 amino acids. V gave up 4 bases and J gave up 0 bases; unmatched junction bases: 4. CDR3 amino acids: CATSEAGTGGSYEQYF. DNA of the CDR3: TGTGCCACCAGTGAGGCCGGGACAGGGGGCTCCTACGAGCAGTACTTC.